The clone carrying this TCR beta chain was counted only a few times. This sample was taken from a study of identical twins. Template switching (which added a universal primer site) was used, and cDNA carried unique molecular identifiers. TCRdb reprocessed the 5' RACE reads via MiXCR and lists one record per CDR3 protein. Of a few hundred thousand distinct CDR3 sequences listed, roughly 26% are singletons. V shed 5 bases, J shed 10 bases, and the junction held 20 bases outside the gene matches. The germline V gene encodes CDR1 MNHEY and CDR2 SMNVEV (reference sequence). The CDR3 extends over 17 amino acids. The data were also submitted as part of a second study, on T cells expressing NK-cell markers.

The sequence was obtained from a woman younger than 35 in good health. The chain carries TRBV27 and TRBJ2-1; 7 bases fit TRBD2. The sequencing input was CD4+ T cells sorted from blood. CDR3 residues: CASSPPGTNYQSQEQFF. The CDR3 bases are TGTGCCAGCAGTCCTCCCGGGACTAACTACCAATCGCAAGAGCAGTTCTTC.